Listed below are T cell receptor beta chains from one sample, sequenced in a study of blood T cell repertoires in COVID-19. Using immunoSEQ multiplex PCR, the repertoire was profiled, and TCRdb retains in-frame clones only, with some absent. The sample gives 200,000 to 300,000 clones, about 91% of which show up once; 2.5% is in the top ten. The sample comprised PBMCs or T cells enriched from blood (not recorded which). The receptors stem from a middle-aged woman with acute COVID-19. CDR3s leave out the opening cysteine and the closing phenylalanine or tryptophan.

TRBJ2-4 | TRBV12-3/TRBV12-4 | ASSFNTGNIQY
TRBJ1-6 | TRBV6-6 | ASSPQTGNRNSPLH
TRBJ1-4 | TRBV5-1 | ASSPATGFNEKLF
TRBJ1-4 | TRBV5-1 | ASSLEQGSTNEKLF
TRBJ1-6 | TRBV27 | ASSAPGAGLRNSPLH
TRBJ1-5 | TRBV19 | ASRTNGPQH
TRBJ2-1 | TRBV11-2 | ASSFFGSHSYNEQF
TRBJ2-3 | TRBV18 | ASSPLASTDTQY
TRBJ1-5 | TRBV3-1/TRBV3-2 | ASSLAGRSNQPQH
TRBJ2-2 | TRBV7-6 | ASSLLAGGELF
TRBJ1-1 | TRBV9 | ASSATGQGSEAF
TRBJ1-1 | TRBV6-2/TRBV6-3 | ASSKLRDGGTEAF
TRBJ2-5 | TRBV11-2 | ASSRGETQY
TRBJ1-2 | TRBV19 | ASSNLGQGVYGYT
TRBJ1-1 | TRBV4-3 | ASSRGTGGTFWGDDEAF
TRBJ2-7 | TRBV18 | ASSLGQGEGEQY
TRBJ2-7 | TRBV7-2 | ASSSGTGGPVQY
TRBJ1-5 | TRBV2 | ASVTGDGQPQH
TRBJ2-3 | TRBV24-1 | ATSDTKGGTTDTQY
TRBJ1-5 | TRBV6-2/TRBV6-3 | ASSYSIGDAGHQPQH
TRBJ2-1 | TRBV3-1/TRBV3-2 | ASSQERGRTSGGDEQF
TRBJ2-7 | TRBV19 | ASSRGGEQY
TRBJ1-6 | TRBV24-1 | ATRSRTGQDNSPLH
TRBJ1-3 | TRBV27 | ASRENSGNTIY
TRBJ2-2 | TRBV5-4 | ASSSGIGELF
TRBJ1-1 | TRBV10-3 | ATPLGNRGFEETEAF
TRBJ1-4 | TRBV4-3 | ASSQDRGWANEKLF
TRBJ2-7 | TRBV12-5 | ASGLVVEGYEQY
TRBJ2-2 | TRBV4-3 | ASSQDRNPLAGSNTGELF
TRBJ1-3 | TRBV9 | AGSPDWEESSGNTIY
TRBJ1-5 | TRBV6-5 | ARTGHPNQPQH
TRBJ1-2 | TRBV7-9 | ASSRGQGGYGYT
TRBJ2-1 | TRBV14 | ASSRSQGSYNEQF
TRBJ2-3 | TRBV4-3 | ASSQERSDTQY
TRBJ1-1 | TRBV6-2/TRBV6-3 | ASSYLGEDTEAF
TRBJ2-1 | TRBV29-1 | SVLAEAYNEQF
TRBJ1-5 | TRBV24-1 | ATSDRDRGSNQPQH
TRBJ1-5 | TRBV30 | AGGWQGNQPQH
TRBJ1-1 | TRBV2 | ASTVDRIAEAF
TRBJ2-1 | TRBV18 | ASSPNVYDEQF
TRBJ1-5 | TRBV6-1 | ASSEWSDSAQPQH
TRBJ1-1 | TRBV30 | AWTQSWGRGWTEAF
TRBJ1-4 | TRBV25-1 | ASSEWRAQAEKLF
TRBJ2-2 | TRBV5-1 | ASSGHSDYTGELF
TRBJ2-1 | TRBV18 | ASSPHPGDEQF
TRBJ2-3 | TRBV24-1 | ATSSPSGATTDTQY
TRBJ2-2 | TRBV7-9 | ASTLGGGVDTGELF
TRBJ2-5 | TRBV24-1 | ATSDSRAGGETQY
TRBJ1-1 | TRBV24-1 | ATSTTGAPTTEAF